The 10 T cell receptor beta chains in this list originate from one sample, sequenced in a study of T cell responses to AZD1222 COVID-19 vaccine. Sequencing was performed with immunoSEQ multiplex PCR; in TCRdb, only in-frame clones are kept and a portion is missing. The sample carries around 180,000 clones, almost 95% recorded once. Sample: peripheral blood, taken on day 0 of AZD1222 vaccination. These receptors originate from an adult in good health.

Only a few counts were recorded for this clone. V gene TRBV27 combines with J gene TRBJ2-7, with TRBD2 matching over 10 bases. The germline V gene encodes CDR1 MNHEY and CDR2 SMNVEV (reference sequence). This CDR3 contains 17 residues. With V trimmed by 5 bases and J by 2 bases, 12 bases remained unmatched. In DNA, the CDR3 is TGTGCCAGCAGTCCCCCCTGGATAAGCGGGAGGGCCTACGAGCAGTACTTC. Amino acid sequence: CASSPPWISGRAYEQYF.

This clone was seen only once. The chain has TRBV28 and TRBJ2-1; TRBD2 matches 8 bases. Germline V CDR1 and CDR2: MDHEN, SYDVKM. V was clipped by 5 bases and J by 3 bases; unmatched bases: 3. The CDR3 has 14 residues. The DNA for the CDR3 is TGTGCCAGCAGTAGCGGGGGAGTCTACAATGAGCAGTTCTTC. This translates into CASSSGGVYNEQFF.

V gene TRBV9 combines with J gene TRBJ2-3, with a tentative D call TRBD2 (6 bases). Trimming removed 4 bases at V and 1 base at J, with 13 bases between. CDR1 SGDLS and CDR2 YYNGEE come from the germline V gene. The CDR3 covers 15 residues. The CDR3 region is CASSPPQRGTDTQYF. CDR3 in DNA: TGTGCCAGCAGCCCCCCCCAGCGGGGCACAGATACGCAGTATTTT.

This clone occurred once. The gene calls are TRBV9 and TRBJ1-2, with a tentative D call TRBD1 (6 bases). V was shortened by 3 bases and J by 4 bases, with 19 bases between the two germline ends. This CDR3 spans 16 amino acids. CDR1 SGDLS and CDR2 YYNGEE come from the germline V gene. CDR3 bases: TGTGCCAGCAGCGCCGGGGGCCAGGCTAAACCCTATGGCTACACCTTC. Its protein product is CASSAGGQAKPYGYTF. The full variable domain, rest sourced from reference TRBV9 and TRBJ1-2, is DSGVTQTPKHLITATGQRVTLRCSPRSGDLSVYWYQQSLDQGLQFLIQYYNGEERAKGNILERFSAQQFPDLHSELNLSSLELGDSALYFCASSAGGQAKPYGYTFGSGTRLTVV.

V and J are TRBV7-9 and TRBJ1-3; 7 bases match TRBD1. With V trimmed by 5 bases and J by 2 bases, 3 bases remained unmatched. Germline V gives CDR1 SEHNR, CDR2 FQNEAQ (reference sequence). The CDR3 spans 14 residues. The CDR3 DNA reads TGTGCCAGCAGCACCACAGGGGCTGGAAACACCATATATTTT. This translates into CASSTTGAGNTIYF.

The count of this clone is one. V is TRBV30 and J is TRBJ2-7, with D possibly matching TRBD2 (5 bases). CDR3 length: 14 amino acids. Germline V gene sequence: CDR1 GTSNPN, CDR2 SVGIG (reference sequence). V was trimmed by 0 bases and J by 3 bases, leaving 12 bases between them. CDR3 region: CAWSVPGVHYEQYF. CDR3 nucleotide sequence: TGTGCCTGGAGTGTTCCCGGGGTTCACTACGAGCAGTACTTC.

This chain uses TRBV30 with TRBJ2-7, with 9 bases fitting TRBD1. V dropped 8 bases and J dropped 4; count of bases not matched to a gene: 6. From germline, CDR1 is GTSNPN and CDR2 SVGIG (reference sequence). The CDR3 contains 12 residues. The CDR3 nucleotides read TGTGCCGGACAGGGGAGGCGGTACGAGCAGTACTTC. Translation: CAGQGRRYEQYF.

The count of this clone is one. The chain is built from TRBV9 and TRBJ2-3, with D hard to call. The ends were cut back, 0 bases at V and 6 bases at J, with 14 bases in the middle. CDR1 is SGDLS and CDR2 is YYNGEE in the germline V gene. This CDR3 is built from 15 residues. The CDR3 loop reads CASSVDVRAPDTQYF. Written as DNA, the CDR3 is TGTGCCAGCAGCGTAGATGTGAGAGCCCCGGATACGCAGTATTTT. Combining the CDR3 with reference TRBV9 and TRBJ2-3 gives the whole variable domain DSGVTQTPKHLITATGQRVTLRCSPRSGDLSVYWYQQSLDQGLQFLIQYYNGEERAKGNILERFSAQQFPDLHSELNLSSLELGDSALYFCASSVDVRAPDTQYFGPGTRLTVL.

The V gene is TRBV2, the J gene TRBJ1-5; TRBD1 matches at 8 bases. Germline V lookup: CDR1 SNHLY, CDR2 FYNNEI. CDR3 length equals 14 residues. The V and J ends lost 7 bases and 3 bases, in that order; junction bases with no gene match: 5. Here the CDR3 reads CASTLTGANQPQHF. DNA for the CDR3: TGTGCCAGCACCCTGACAGGGGCCAATCAGCCCCAGCATTTT.

In this sample, this clone turned up once. Here the CDR3 reads CAWSAGAGVGAYEQYF. The CDR3 DNA follows: TGTGCCTGGAGTGCTGGAGCGGGAGTAGGGGCTTACGAGCAGTACTTC. The J gene is TRBJ2-7, the V gene TRBV30; 8 nucleotides line up with TRBD2. The CDR3 is 16 residues long. CDR1 and CDR2 (germline): GTSNPN, SVGIG (reference sequence). The V segment lost 1 base and the J segment 4 bases; nucleotides outside the gene matches: 12.